This entry features one T cell receptor (beta chain) sequence. This specimen belongs to a study of blood T cell repertoires in COVID-19. As originally analysed: For nucleated cells, counts were estimated from reference gene primer amplification. The method was immunoSEQ multiplex PCR; TCRdb's version includes in-frame clones alone and lacks a portion of them. V and J calls and clone size come straight from that table; D and trimming were deduced from the DNA. The sample lists 200,000 to 250,000 clones; over 70% were seen once. CDR1 and CDR2 (germline): LGHDT, YNNKEL (reference sequence). Trimming stripped 2 bases from V and 9 bases from J, with 14 bases between. The CDR3 spans 14 residues.

The receptor's source is a woman in her 70s with acute or convalescent COVID-19. The chain recombines TRBV3-1 (or the pseudogene TRBV3-2) with TRBJ2-4; tentative D call: TRBD2 (6 bases). Material for sequencing was peripheral blood. The CDR3 DNA reads TGTGCCAGCAGCCAAAGGACTACCGTCTCCATTCAGTACTTC. It encodes CASSQRTTVSIQYF.